Below are 6 T cell receptor beta chains sequenced from a single sample in a study of cytomegalovirus exposure and HLA in healthy donors. Researchers ran the PCR with 60 Vbeta and 13 Jbeta primers. Profiling relied on immunoSEQ multiplex PCR, and the TCRdb table lists in-frame clones only, not all of them. The profile shows about 160,000 clones, approximately 70% of them singletons. Sequenced input: PBMCs. These receptors were collected from a man between 40 and 49 years old in good health and CMV-seropositive.

J is TRBJ1-3 and V is TRBV4-3; D is undetermined. The germline V and J ends were trimmed by 0 bases and 7 bases, with 7 bases remaining between them. Germline V gene sequence: CDR1 LGHNA, CDR2 YSLEER. There are 13 residues in the CDR3. CDR3 nucleotide sequence: TGCGCCAGCAGCCAAGAGCTCAGGAACACCATATATTTT. Protein sequence: CASSQELRNTIYF.

This clone was detected only once. The V call is TRBV5-1, the J call TRBJ2-7; the D gene is possibly TRBD1 (6 bases). Per the germline V gene, CDR1 is SGHRS and CDR2 is YFSETQ. The V end lost 0 bases, the J end lost 2 bases, and 18 bases lay between the germline ends. The CDR3 totals 17 residues. The CDR3 protein is CASSLAPSQGRPYEQYF. The CDR3, as DNA: TGCGCCAGCAGCTTGGCCCCAAGTCAGGGGCGCCCCTACGAGCAGTACTTC.

The chain is built from TRBV4-1 and TRBJ1-6; D unclear. With 7 bases removed from V and 4 bases from J, the gap between germline ends came to 11 bases. This CDR3 is built from 14 residues. The germline gives CDR1 MGHRA, CDR2 YSYEKL. The CDR3 DNA follows: TGCGCCAGCATGGGCCAGGAATATAATTCACCCCTCCACTTT. This sequence encodes CASMGQEYNSPLHF.

This rearrangement joins TRBV7-6 to TRBJ1-1; 8 nucleotides agree with TRBD1. The CDR3 consists of 16 residues. From germline, CDR1 is SGHVS and CDR2 FNYEAQ. V was clipped by 5 bases and J by 3 bases; unmatched bases: 11. DNA for the CDR3: TGTGCCAGCAGCCTGGGACAGGTAAAAGTCGACACTGAAGCTTTCTTT. Its protein product is CASSLGQVKVDTEAFF. Variable domain in full (rest from reference TRBV7-6 and TRBJ1-1): GAGVSQSPRYKVTKRGQDVALRCDPISGHVSLYWYRQALGQGPEFLTYFNYEAQQDKSGLPNDRFSAERPEGSISTLTIQRTEQRDSAMYRCASSLGQVKVDTEAFFGQGTRLTVV.

J is TRBJ2-1 and V is TRBV7-9; 10 bases are shared with TRBD1. Germline-derived CDR1 and CDR2 are SEHNR and FQNEAQ (reference sequence). Trimming at V came to 7 bases and at J to 7 bases, leaving 10 bases not matched to a gene. The CDR3 loop spans 15 amino acids. CDR3 DNA: TGTGCCAGCACGGAGGCGGGACAGGGGTTTAATGAGCAGTTCTTC. This sequence encodes CASTEAGQGFNEQFF.

The rearrangement uses TRBV2 and TRBJ2-7; 11 nucleotides agree with TRBD1. The germline CDR1 and CDR2 sequences are SNHLY and FYNNEI. The CDR3 length is 15 residues. After removal of 1 base from V and 3 bases from J, the junction contained 2 bases not matched to a gene. CDR3 region: CASSEEGTGGYEQYF. CDR3 DNA sequence: TGTGCCAGCAGTGAAGAGGGGACAGGGGGCTACGAGCAGTACTTC.